Sequencing of this T cell receptor beta chain was carried out in a study of blood T cell repertoires in COVID-19. Whole-study context: Whether acute or convalescent, the COVID-19 samples came from the United States, Italy and Spain. The cDNA or gDNA used as material had been derived from T cells, B-cell-depleted T cells, or PBMCs.

CDR1 is MGHRA and CDR2 is YSYEKL in the germline V gene. J lost 1 base, V lost 2 bases, and 4 bases had no gene match. The CDR3 runs 15 residues. In the original analysis: Estimated nucleated cell counts came from reference gene primer amplification. Clones were read by immunoSEQ multiplex PCR, and TCRdb kept only the in-frame ones, dropping some. The V and J calls and clone size were taken over from that table, and D and trimming were inferred from the DNA. The table includes under 150,000 clones, around 88% detected once. Sequencing input: peripheral blood. The rearrangement joins TRBV4-1 to TRBJ1-1; 7 positions match TRBD1. The origin of this receptor is a human donor in a cohort sampled during active COVID-19. The CDR3 DNA reads as TGCGCCAGCAGCCAATGGGACAGTGCGAACACTGAAGCTTTCTTT. This gives the protein CASSQWDSANTEAFF.